This TCR beta chain was sequenced in a study of Graves' ophthalmopathy and Graves' hyperthyroidism. Study summary: Peripheral blood was gathered at first diagnosis, ahead of any treatment whatsoever. Findings of the study overall: Predictions made by the model for ophthalmopathy progression reached approximately 70% sensitivity and roughly 79% specificity. Blood samples also showed most expanded thyroid clonotypes exceeding 0.001 frequency.

This clonotype has a count of ten or more. Its antigen remains unidentified. Beta-chain TCR CDR3 regions were amplified from RNA transcripts. The authors performed first-round RT-PCR with HTBI primers and then a second-round multiplex PCR. One entry per CDR3 protein, called by TCRdb with MiXCR from the multiplex PCR reads. This sample yields hundreds of thousands of distinct CDR3 sequences, of which 21% are seen a single time; approximately 3.2% belongs to the top ten. This TCR was sampled from a woman between 18 and 29 years old with stable Graves' hyperthyroidism. The sample taken for sequencing was peripheral blood.

This CDR3 is CASSRNDGYTF. CDR3 bases: TGTGCCAGCAGCCGGAATGATGGCTACACCTTC. This rearrangement joins TRBV6-2 or TRBV6-3 to TRBJ1-2; D unresolved. Germline loops: CDR1 MNHEY, CDR2 SVGEGT. V shed 6 bases and J shed 6 bases, with 8 bases lying between them. The CDR3 has 11 amino acids.